The present T cell receptor (beta chain) was sequenced within a study of blood T cell repertoires in COVID-19. Sequencing used immunoSEQ multiplex PCR; TCRdb keeps in-frame clones, though not all of them. The data show just under 90,000 clones, around 88% seen once. V was clipped by 1 base and J by 8 bases, with 15 bases between them. This CDR3 comprises 15 residues. Germline V gene data show CDR1 as SGHTA and CDR2 as FQGNSA. The sample consisted of peripheral blood. This clonotype was obtained from a man aged 55-75 years with acute or convalescent COVID-19. This chain connects TRBV7-2 to TRBJ2-1, with D possibly being TRBD1 (5 bases). The CDR3 is CASSLGLGVIHEQFF. CDR3 nucleotides: TGTGCCAGCAGCTTAGGCCTAGGGGTCATTCATGAGCAGTTCTTC.